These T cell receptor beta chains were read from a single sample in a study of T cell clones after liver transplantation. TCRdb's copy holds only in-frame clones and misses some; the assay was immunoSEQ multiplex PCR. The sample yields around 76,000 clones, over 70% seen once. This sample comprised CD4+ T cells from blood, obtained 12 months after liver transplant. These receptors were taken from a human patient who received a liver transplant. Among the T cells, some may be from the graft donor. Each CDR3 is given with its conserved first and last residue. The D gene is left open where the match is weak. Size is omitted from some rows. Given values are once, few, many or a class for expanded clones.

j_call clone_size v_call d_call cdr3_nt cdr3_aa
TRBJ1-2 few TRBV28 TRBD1 TGTGCCAGCAGTTTACCGGGACAGGTTTTTAACTATGGCTACACCTTC CASSLPGQVFNYGYTF
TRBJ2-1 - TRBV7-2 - TGTGCCAGCAGCTTTCGACAGCAATGGGGTGAGCAGTTCTTC CASSFRQQWGEQFF
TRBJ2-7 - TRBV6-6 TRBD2 TGTGCCAGCACCAGTAGCGGGTCATCCTACGAGCAGTACTTC CASTSSGSSYEQYF
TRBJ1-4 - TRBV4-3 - TGCGCCAGCAGCCCCCGACATGGGGGAGTTGAAAAACTGTTTTTT CASSPRHGGVEKLFF
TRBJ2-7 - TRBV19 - TGTGCCAGTAGTAAATACGGGGACATCTACGAGCAGTACTTC CASSKYGDIYEQYF
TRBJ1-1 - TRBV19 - TGTGCCAGTAGTCCCCAGTCGCGAGGACGGACTGAAGCTTTCTTT CASSPQSRGRTEAFF
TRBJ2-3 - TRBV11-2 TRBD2 TGTGCCAGCAGCTCGAGACTAGCGGGAAGCACAGATACGCAGTATTTT CASSSRLAGSTDTQYF
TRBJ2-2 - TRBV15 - TGTGCCACCAGCATTGGGGGGAACACCGGGGAGCTGTTTTTT CATSIGGNTGELFF
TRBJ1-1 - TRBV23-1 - TGCGCCAGCAGTCAAGGAAATCAGGGATACACTGAAGCTTTCTTT CASSQGNQGYTEAFF
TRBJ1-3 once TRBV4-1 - TGCGCCAGCAGCCAAGATACCGGAAACACCATATATTTT CASSQDTGNTIYF
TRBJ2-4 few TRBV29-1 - TGCAGCGTTAACTTCCCGACAGGGAGGGCGGACATTCAGTACTTC CSVNFPTGRADIQYF
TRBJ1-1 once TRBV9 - TGTGCCAGCAGCGTAGATTCCCTCGGGTACACTGAAGCTTTCTTT CASSVDSLGYTEAFF
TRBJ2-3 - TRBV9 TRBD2 TGTGCCAGCAGCGCCCGACTAGCGGGAGGAGATACGCAGTATTTT CASSARLAGGDTQYF
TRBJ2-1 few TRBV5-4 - TGTGCCAGCAGCTTGGACGGGACCGGGGAGCAGTTCTTC CASSLDGTGEQFF
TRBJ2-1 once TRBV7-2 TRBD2 TGTGCCAGCAGCCAAGCGGGAGGGGGGTACAATGAGCAGTTCTTC CASSQAGGGYNEQFF
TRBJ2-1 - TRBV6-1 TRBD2 TGTGCCAGCCAAGCTAGCGGAGACCGGGGGCAGTTCTTC CASQASGDRGQFF
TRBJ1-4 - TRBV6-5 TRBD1 TGTGCCAGCAGGTATACCGGACAGGGGAAACTGTTTTTT CASRYTGQGKLFF
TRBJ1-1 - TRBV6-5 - TGTGCCAGCAGTTACTCCCGATCCCGGGGCACTGAAGCTTTCTTT CASSYSRSRGTEAFF
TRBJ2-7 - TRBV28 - TGTGCCAGCAGTGTCAGGGAGCCCTGGGGAGAGCAGTACTTC CASSVREPWGEQYF
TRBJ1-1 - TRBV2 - TGTGCCTGCCTACAGGCTCCGAACACTGAAGCTTTCTTT CACLQAPNTEAFF
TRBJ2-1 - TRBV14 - TGTGCCAGCAGCCAAGGTCCGCTTGTAGGGTACAATGAGCAGTTCTTC CASSQGPLVGYNEQFF
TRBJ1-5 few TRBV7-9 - TGTGCCATCGACGACACTCATAGCAATCAGCCCCAGCATTTT CAIDDTHSNQPQHF
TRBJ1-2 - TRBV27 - TGTGCCAGCAGTTTACAGGGGATTTCTGGCTACACCTTC CASSLQGISGYTF
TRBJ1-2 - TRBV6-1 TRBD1 TGTGCCAGCAGCCCGGGACAGACAGACTATGGCTACACCTTC CASSPGQTDYGYTF
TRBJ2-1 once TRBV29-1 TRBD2 TGCAGCGTCGCCGTCACTAGCGCTAATGAGCAGTTCTTC CSVAVTSANEQFF
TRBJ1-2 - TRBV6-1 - TGTGCCAGCAGTGAAGACAGGGCCTACAAGCGGGGCACCTTC CASSEDRAYKRGTF
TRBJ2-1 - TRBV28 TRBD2 TGTGCCAGCAGTCCGTGGACTAGCGGGAGTCACAATGAGCAGTTCTTC CASSPWTSGSHNEQFF
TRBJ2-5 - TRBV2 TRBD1 TGTGCCAGCAGTTGGGGACAGGAAGAGACCCAGTACTTC CASSWGQEETQYF
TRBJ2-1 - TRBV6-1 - TGTGCCAGCAGTGACAGGGGATACAATGAGCAGTTCTTC CASSDRGYNEQFF
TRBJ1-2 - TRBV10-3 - TGTGCCATCAGCCCGGGACACCAAGATCTCAACTATGGCTACACCTTC CAISPGHQDLNYGYTF
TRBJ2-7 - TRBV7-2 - TGTGCCAGCACCGACTGGGGTAATGAGCAGTACTTC CASTDWGNEQYF
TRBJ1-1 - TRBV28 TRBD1 TGTGCCACCTGGACAGGACAGCTGAACACTGAAGCTTTCTTT CATWTGQLNTEAFF
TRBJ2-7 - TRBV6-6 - TGTGCCAGCGATTGGGCCCTGGGGAGCACCGGCCACGAGCAGTACTTC CASDWALGSTGHEQYF
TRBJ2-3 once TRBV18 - TGTGCCAGCTCCGCGGATCTACATACGCAGTATTTT CASSADLHTQYF
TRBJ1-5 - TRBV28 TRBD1 TGTGCCAGCAGGTCCGACAGGGCTCATCCCAATCAGCCCCAGCATTTT CASRSDRAHPNQPQHF
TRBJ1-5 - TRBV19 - TGTGCCAGTAAAAGGCAGGGTAGCAATCAGCCCCAGCATTTT CASKRQGSNQPQHF
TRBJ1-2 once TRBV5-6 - TGTGCCAGCAGGAGATCGGGAGCCTATGGCTACACCTTC CASRRSGAYGYTF
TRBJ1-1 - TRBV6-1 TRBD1 TGTGCCAGCAGCTCCTCAGGGGGGCTGAACACTGAAGCTTTCTTT CASSSSGGLNTEAFF
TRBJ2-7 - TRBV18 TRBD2 TGTGCCAGCTCACCAGGACTAGCGGGTTCCTACGAGCAGTACTTC CASSPGLAGSYEQYF
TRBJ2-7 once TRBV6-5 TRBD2 TGTGCCAGCAGTTCAGTCTTAGCGGGCGGGACGGGGGAGCAGTACTTC CASSSVLAGGTGEQYF
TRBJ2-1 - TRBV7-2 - TGTGCCAGCAGTCCCACGGGACGGGGGTACAATGAGCAGTTCTTC CASSPTGRGYNEQFF